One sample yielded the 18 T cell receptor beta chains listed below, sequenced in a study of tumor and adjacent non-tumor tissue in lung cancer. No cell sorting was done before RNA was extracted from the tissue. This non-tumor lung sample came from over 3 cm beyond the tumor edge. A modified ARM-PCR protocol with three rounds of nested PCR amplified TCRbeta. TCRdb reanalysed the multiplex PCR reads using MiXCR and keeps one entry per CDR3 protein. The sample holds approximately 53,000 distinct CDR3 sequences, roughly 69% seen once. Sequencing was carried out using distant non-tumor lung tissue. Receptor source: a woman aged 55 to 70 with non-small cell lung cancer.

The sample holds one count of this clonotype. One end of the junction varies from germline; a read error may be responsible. CDR3 nucleotide sequence: TGTACCAGTAGCCAAGATGGGACTAGCCGAGTTGAGCAGTTCTTC. It translates to CTSSQDGTSRVEQFF. J is TRBJ2-1 and V is TRBV4-2, with 9 bases that match TRBD2. This CDR3 is 15 amino acids long. Germline V gene sequence: CDR1 LGHNA, CDR2 YNFKEQ.

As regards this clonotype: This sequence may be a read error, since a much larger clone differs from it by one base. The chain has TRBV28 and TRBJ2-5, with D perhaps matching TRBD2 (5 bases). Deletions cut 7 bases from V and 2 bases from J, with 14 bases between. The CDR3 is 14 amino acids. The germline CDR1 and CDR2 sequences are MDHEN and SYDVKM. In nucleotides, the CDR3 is TGTGCCAGCATGGTCTGGGAGCGTCAAGAGACCCAGTACTTC. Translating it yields CASMVWERQETQYF.

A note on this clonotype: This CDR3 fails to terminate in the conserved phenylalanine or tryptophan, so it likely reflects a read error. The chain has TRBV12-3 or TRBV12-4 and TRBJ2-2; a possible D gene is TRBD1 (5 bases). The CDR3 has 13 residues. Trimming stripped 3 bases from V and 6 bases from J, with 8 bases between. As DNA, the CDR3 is TGTGCCAGCAGTTTCACAGGATCCGGGGAGCTGTTTTTA. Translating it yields CASSFTGSGELFL.

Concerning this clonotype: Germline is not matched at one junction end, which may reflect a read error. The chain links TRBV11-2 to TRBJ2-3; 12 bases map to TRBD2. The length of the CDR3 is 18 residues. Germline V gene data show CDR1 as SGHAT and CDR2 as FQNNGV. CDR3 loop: CASSLETSGGVFTDTQYF. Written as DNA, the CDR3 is TGTGCCAGCAGCCTAGAGACTAGCGGGGGAGTTTTCACAGATACACAGTATTTT.

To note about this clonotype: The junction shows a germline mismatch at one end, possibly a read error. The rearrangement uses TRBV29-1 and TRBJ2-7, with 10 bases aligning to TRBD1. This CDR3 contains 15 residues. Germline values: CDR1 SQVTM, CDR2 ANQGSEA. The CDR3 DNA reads TGTGGCGTTGAACTCCGACAGGGGGCTTCCTATGAGCAGTACTTC. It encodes CGVELRQGASYEQYF.

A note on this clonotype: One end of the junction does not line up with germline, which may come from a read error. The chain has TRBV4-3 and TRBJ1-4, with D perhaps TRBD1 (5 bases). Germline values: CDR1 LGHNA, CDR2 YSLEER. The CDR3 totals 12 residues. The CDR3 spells CASSQEKGKLLF. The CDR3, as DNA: TGCGCCAGCAGCCAAGAGAAGGGGAAACTGCTTTTT.

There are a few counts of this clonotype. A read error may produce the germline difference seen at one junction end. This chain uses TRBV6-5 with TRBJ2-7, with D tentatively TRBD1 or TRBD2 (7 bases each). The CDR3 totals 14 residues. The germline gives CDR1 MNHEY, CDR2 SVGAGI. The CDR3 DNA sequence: TGTGTCAGCAGGGGGGGACAGCGTTCCTACGAGCAGTACTTC. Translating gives CVSRGGQRSYEQYF.

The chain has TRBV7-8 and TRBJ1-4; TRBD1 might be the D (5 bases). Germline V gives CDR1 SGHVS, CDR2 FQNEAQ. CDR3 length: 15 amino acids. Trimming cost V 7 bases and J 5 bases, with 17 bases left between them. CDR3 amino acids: CASIAMQGRNEKLFF. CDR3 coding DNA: TGTGCCAGCATCGCCATGCAGGGACGGAATGAAAAACTGTTTTTT.

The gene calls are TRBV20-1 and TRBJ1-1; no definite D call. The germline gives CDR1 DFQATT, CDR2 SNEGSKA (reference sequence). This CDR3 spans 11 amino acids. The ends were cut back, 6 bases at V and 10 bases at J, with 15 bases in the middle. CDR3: CSAGSNIVAFF. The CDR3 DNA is TGCAGTGCCGGCTCGAACATTGTAGCTTTCTTT.

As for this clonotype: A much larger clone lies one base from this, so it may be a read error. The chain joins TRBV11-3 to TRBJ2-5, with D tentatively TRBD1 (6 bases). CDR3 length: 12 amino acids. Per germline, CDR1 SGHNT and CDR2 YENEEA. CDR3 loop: CASGGQQEAQCF. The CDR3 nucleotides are TGTGCCAGCGGCGGACAGCAAGAGGCCCAGTGCTTC.

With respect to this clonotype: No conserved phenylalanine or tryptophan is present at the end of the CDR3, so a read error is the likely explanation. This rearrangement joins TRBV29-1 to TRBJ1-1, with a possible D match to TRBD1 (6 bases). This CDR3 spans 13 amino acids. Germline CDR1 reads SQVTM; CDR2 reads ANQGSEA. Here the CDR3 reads CSARQDLNTGAFL. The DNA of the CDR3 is TGCAGCGCCCGACAGGATCTGAACACTGGAGCTTTCTTA.

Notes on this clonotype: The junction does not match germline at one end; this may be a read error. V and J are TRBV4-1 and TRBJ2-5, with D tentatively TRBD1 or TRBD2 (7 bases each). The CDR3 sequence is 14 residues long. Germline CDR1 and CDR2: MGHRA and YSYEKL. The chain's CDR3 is CASSQGGQVEIQYF. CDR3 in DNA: TGCGCCAGTAGCCAGGGGGGGCAGGTAGAGATCCAGTACTTC.

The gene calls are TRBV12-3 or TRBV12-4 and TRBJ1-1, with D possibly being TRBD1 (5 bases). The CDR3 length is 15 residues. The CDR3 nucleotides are TGTGTCAATAGGTACGACAGTTCGGGCGGCACTGAAGCTTTCTTT. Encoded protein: CVNRYDSSGGTEAFF.

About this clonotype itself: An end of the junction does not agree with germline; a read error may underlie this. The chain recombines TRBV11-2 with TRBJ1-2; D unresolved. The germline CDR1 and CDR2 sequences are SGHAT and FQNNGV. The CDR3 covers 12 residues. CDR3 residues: CASSLGSGIYTF. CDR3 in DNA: TGTGCCAGCAGTTTAGGTTCGGGAATCTACACATTC.

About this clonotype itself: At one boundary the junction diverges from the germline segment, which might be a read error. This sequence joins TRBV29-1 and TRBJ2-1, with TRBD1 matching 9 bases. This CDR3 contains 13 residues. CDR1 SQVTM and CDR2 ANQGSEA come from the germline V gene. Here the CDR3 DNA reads TGCAGTGTTCCGGGACAGGGTGACAATAAGCAGTTCTTC. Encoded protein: CSVPGQGDNKQFF.

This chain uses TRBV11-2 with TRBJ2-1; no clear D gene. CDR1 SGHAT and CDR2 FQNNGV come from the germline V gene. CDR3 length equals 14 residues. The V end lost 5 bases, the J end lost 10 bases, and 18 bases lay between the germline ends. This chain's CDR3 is CASSVPGAVGEQFF. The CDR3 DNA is TGTGCCAGCAGCGTCCCCGGAGCCGTGGGCGAGCAGTTCTTC.

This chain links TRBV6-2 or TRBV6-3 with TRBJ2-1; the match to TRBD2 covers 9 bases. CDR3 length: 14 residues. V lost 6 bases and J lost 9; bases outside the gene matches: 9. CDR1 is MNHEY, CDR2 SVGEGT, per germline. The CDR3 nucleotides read TGTGCCAGCAGGGCGGGAGGGCCTTACTTTGAGCAGTTCTTC. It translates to CASRAGGPYFEQFF.

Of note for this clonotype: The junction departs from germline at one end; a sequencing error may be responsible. CDR3 nucleotides: TGCGCCAGCAGTTACGCACCCCCGGGACTAGGGACACACAATGAGCAGCTCTTC. This sequence encodes CASSYAPPGLGTHNEQLF. The rearrangement joins TRBV6-5 to TRBJ2-1; 8 nucleotides align to TRBD2. The CDR3 totals 18 residues. Germline values: CDR1 MNHEY, CDR2 SVGAGI.